This is a list of T cell receptor beta chains from one sample in a study of CD8 T cells in ankylosing spondylitis. In TCRdb, the 5' RACE reads were re-called with MiXCR into one record per CDR3 protein. The table includes fewer than 400,000 distinct CDR3 sequences, 20% to 25% detected once. The sequencing input was blood, either unsorted or a sorted T cell fraction (not recorded which). These receptors all come from a male donor with ankylosing spondylitis. The CDR3 runs from the conserved cysteine through the conserved F or W. D genes are given only for firm matches. Rows may omit the clone size; those that give it use once, few, many or a size class.

clone size: few; J gene: TRBJ1-1; D gene: .; V gene: TRBV7-9; CDR3 protein: CASRPISGAWTEAFF; CDR3 DNA: TGTGCCAGCAGGCCTATCTCAGGGGCTTGGACTGAAGCTTTCTTT
clone size: few; J gene: TRBJ2-7; D gene: .; V gene: TRBV3-1; CDR3 protein: CASSPRPGVRYEQYF; CDR3 DNA: TGTGCCAGCAGCCCCCGACCAGGGGTTCGCTACGAGCAGTACTTC
clone size: .; J gene: TRBJ1-5; D gene: TRBD1; V gene: TRBV20-1; CDR3 protein: CSARDRGDQPQHF; CDR3 DNA: TGCAGTGCTAGAGACAGGGGGGATCAGCCCCAGCATTTT
clone size: few; J gene: TRBJ2-1; D gene: TRBD2; V gene: TRBV3-1; CDR3 protein: CASTETGTSAYNEQFF; CDR3 DNA: TGTGCCAGCACCGAAACCGGGACTAGCGCTTACAATGAGCAGTTCTTC
clone size: few; J gene: TRBJ1-5; D gene: .; V gene: TRBV4-1; CDR3 protein: CASSQWETGGSNQPQHF; CDR3 DNA: TGCGCCAGCAGCCAGTGGGAAACGGGCGGTAGCAATCAGCCCCAGCATTTT
clone size: few; J gene: TRBJ2-7; D gene: .; V gene: TRBV15; CDR3 protein: CATSRSGTSYEQYF; CDR3 DNA: TGTGCCACCAGCCGATCCGGGACCTCCTACGAGCAGTACTTC
clone size: .; J gene: TRBJ2-1; D gene: TRBD2; V gene: TRBV14; CDR3 protein: CASSQGRTSGGGPYNEQFF; CDR3 DNA: TGTGCCAGCAGCCAAGGGAGGACTAGCGGTGGTGGTCCCTACAATGAGCAGTTCTTC
clone size: few; J gene: TRBJ2-1; D gene: .; V gene: TRBV5-1; CDR3 protein: CASSSREGHIYNEQFF; CDR3 DNA: TGCGCCAGCAGCAGCCGCGAGGGACACATCTACAATGAGCAGTTCTTC
clone size: few; J gene: TRBJ2-5; D gene: .; V gene: TRBV18; CDR3 protein: CASSPGREETQYF; CDR3 DNA: TGTGCCAGCTCACCCGGGAGAGAAGAGACCCAGTACTTC
clone size: .; J gene: TRBJ2-7; D gene: TRBD1; V gene: TRBV28; CDR3 protein: CASSLFRTGVSYEQYF; CDR3 DNA: TGTGCCAGCAGTTTATTCCGGACAGGGGTCTCCTACGAGCAGTACTTC
clone size: many; J gene: TRBJ2-1; D gene: .; V gene: TRBV12-3/TRBV12-4; CDR3 protein: CASSPTSYEQFF; CDR3 DNA: TGTGCCAGCAGCCCGACTAGTTATGAGCAGTTCTTC
clone size: .; J gene: TRBJ2-5; D gene: .; V gene: TRBV5-1; CDR3 protein: CASSFRGTLQETQYF; CDR3 DNA: TGCGCCAGCAGCTTTCGCGGGACTCTACAAGAGACCCAGTACTTC